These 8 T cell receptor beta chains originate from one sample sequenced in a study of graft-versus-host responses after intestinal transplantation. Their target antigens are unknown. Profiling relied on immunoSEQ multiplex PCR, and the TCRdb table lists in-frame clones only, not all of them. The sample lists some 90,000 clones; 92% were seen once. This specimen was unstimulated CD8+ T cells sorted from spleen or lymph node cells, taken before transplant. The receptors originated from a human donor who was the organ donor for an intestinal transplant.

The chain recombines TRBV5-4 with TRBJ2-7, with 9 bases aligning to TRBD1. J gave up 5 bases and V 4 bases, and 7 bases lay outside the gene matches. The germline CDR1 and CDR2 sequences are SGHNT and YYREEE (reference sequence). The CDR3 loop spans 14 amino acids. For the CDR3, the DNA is TGTGCCAGCAGCCCGGGACAGGGAAGTCACGAGCAGTACTTC. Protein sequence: CASSPGQGSHEQYF.

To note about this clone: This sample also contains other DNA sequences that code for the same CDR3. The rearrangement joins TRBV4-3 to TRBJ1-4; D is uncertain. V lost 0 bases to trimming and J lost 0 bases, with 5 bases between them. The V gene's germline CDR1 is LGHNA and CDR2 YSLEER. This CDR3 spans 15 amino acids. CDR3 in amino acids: CASSQDSATNEKLFF. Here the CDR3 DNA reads TGCGCCAGCAGCCAAGACAGCGCAACTAATGAAAAACTGTTTTTT.

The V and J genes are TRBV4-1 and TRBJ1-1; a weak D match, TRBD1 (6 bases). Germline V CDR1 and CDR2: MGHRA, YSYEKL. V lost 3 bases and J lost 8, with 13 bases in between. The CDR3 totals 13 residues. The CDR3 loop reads CASSQGGLTEAFF. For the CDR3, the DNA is TGCGCCAGCAGCCAGGGGGGGCTCACAGAAGCTTTCTTT.

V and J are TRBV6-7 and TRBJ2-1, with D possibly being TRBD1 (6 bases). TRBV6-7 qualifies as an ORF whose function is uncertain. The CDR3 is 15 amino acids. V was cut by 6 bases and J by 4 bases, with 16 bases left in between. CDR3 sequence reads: CASRLTWGPYNEQFF. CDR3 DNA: TGTGCCAGCAGGCTAACTTGGGGGCCTTACAATGAGCAGTTCTTC.

The CDR3 nucleotides are TGTGCCAGCAGTGATAGCGGGTTAGAAGGCTACGAGCAGTACTTC. Protein product: CASSDSGLEGYEQYF. The V and J genes are TRBV2 and TRBJ2-7; 7 bases agree with TRBD2. Losses at the gene ends were 3 bases for V and 3 bases for J; bases not matched to a gene: 8. Germline V gene lookup returns CDR1 SNHLY and CDR2 FYNNEI. The CDR3 runs to 15 residues.

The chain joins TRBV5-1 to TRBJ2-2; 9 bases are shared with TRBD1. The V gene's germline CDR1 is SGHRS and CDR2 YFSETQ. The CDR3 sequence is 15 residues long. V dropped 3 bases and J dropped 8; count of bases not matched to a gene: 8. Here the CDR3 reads CASSWGTGPSGELFF. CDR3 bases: TGCGCCAGCAGCTGGGGGACAGGGCCTTCGGGGGAGCTGTTTTTT.

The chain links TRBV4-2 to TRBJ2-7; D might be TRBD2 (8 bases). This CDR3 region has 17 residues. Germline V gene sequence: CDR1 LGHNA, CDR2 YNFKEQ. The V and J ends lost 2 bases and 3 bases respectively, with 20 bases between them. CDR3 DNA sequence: TGTGCCAGCAGCCAATCCCCAGGGACAGCGGGGGACTACGAGCAGTACTTC. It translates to CASSQSPGTAGDYEQYF.

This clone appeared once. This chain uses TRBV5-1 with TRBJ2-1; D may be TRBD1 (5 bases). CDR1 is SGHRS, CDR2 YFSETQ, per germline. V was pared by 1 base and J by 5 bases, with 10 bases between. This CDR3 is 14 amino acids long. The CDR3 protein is CASSLRGRDNEQFF. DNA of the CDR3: TGCGCCAGCAGCTTGAGGGGTCGCGACAATGAGCAGTTCTTC.